This T cell receptor (beta chain) was found in a study of cytomegalovirus exposure and HLA in healthy donors. Study conclusions and caveats: Later genetic work tied a missense DCLRE1C variant to beta-chain V and J trimming. Later analysis indicated greater clonal expansion among HLA-associated TCR beta chains than among equally common other chains.

The CDR3 spans 17 residues. Per the germline V gene, CDR1 is LGHNA and CDR2 is YNFKEQ. In the case of this clone: Its specificity is unknown. A read error may account for a junction end that differs from germline.

The PCR used 60 Vbeta and 13 Jbeta primers. Assay: immunoSEQ multiplex PCR; the TCRdb copy retains only in-frame clones and omits some. The sample lists about 150,000 clones, roughly 82% occurring once. The rearrangement links TRBV4-2 to TRBJ2-2; TRBD2 might be the D (7 bases). The sample taken for sequencing was PBMCs. This clonotype was obtained from a woman between 45 and 60 years old in good health and CMV-seropositive. Written as DNA, the CDR3 is TGTGCCAGCAGCCAAGCCCACTGGGGCGGGGGCGGCGGGGAGCTGCTTTTT. It specifies CASSQAHWGGGGGELLF.